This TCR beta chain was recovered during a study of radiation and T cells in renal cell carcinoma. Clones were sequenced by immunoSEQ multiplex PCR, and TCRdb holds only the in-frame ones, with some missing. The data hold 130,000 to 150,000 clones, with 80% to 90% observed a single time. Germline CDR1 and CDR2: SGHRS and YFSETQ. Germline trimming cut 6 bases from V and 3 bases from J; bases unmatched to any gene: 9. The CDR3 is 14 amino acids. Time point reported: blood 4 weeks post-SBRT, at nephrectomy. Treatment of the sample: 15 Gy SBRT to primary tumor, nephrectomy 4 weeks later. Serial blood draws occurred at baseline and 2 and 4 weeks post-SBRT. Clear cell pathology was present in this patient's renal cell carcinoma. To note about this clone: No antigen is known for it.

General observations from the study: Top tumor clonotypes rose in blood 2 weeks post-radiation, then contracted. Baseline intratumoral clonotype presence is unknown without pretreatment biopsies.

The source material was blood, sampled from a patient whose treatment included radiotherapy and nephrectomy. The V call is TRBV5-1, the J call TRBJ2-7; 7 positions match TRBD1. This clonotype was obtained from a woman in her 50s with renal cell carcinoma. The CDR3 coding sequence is TGCGCCAGCAATTTAAGGGGGCCCAGCTACGAGCAGTACTTC. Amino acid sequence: CASNLRGPSYEQYF.